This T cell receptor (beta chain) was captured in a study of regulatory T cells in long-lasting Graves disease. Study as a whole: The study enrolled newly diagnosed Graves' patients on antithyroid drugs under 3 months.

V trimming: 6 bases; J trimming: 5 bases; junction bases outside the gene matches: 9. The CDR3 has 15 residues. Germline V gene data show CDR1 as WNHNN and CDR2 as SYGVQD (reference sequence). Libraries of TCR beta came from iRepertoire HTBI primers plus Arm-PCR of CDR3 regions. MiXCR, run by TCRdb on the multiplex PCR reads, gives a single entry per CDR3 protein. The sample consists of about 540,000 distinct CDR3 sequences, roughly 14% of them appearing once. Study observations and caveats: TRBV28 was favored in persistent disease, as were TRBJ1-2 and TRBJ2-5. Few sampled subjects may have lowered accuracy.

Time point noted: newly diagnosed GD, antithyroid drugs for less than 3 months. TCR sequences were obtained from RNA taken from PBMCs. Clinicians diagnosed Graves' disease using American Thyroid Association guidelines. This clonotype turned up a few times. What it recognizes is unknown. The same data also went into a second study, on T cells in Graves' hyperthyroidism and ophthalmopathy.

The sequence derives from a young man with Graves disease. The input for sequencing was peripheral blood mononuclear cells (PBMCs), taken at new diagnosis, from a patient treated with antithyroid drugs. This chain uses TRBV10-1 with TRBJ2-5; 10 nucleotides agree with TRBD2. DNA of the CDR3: TGCGCCAGCAGACGGGCTAGCGGGAGCCGGGAGACCCAGTACTTC. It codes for CASRRASGSRETQYF.